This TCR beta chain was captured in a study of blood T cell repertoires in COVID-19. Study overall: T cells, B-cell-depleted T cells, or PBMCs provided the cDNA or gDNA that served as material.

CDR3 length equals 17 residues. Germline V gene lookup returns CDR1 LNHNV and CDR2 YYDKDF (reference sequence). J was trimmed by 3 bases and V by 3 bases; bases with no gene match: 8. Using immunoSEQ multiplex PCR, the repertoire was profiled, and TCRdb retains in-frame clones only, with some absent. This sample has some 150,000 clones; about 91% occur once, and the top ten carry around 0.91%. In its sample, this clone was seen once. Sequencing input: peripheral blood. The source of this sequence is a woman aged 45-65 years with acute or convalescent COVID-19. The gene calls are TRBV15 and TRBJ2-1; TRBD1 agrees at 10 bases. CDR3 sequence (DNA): TGTGCCACCAGCAGCGAGGAGGACAGGGGGGTCTACAATGAGCAGTTCTTC. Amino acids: CATSSEEDRGVYNEQFF. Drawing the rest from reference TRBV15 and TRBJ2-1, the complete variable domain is DAMVIQNPRYQVTQFGKPVTLSCSQTLNHNVMYWYQQKSSQAPKLLFHYYDKDFNNEADTPDNFQSRRPNTSFCFLDIRSPGLGDTAMYLCATSSEEDRGVYNEQFFGPGTRLTVL.